The 15 T cell receptor beta chains listed next were all sequenced from one sample in a study of T cell responses to AZD1222 COVID-19 vaccine. The table came from immunoSEQ multiplex PCR; TCRdb's copy has only in-frame clones and leaves some out. Of about 140,000 clones in the sample, around 90% are singletons; the top ten hold about 3.2%. This specimen was peripheral blood, taken on day 0 of AZD1222 vaccination. The receptors were sampled from an adult in good health.

The chain joins TRBV20-1 to TRBJ1-5; no definite D call. Trimming pared 6 bases from V and 12 bases from J, leaving 6 bases between. Germline V lookup: CDR1 DFQATT, CDR2 SNEGSKA (reference sequence). The CDR3 consists of 8 residues. This chain's CDR3 is CSAENQHF. CDR3 in DNA: TGCAGTGCCGAGAACCAGCATTTT.

The V and J genes are TRBV5-4 and TRBJ2-2, with TRBD2 matching 14 bases. This CDR3 region has 18 residues. Germline V CDR1 and CDR2: SGHNT, YYREEE (reference sequence). V lost 4 bases, J lost 1 base, and 6 bases stayed unmatched. CDR3: CASSGLAGGGMNTGELFF. The CDR3 bases are TGTGCCAGCAGCGGACTAGCGGGAGGAGGGATGAACACCGGGGAGCTGTTTTTT.

This sequence joins TRBV28 and TRBJ2-1; 15 bases fit TRBD2. J lost 1 base, V lost 6 bases, and 10 bases had no gene match. The CDR3 runs to 19 residues. Germline CDR1 is MDHEN and CDR2 is SYDVKM. CDR3 nucleotides: TGTGCCAGCAGCCCCGGACTAGCGGGAGGGCCGAGGTCCTACAATGAGCAGTTCTTC. Its protein product is CASSPGLAGGPRSYNEQFF.

The rearrangement joins TRBV14 to TRBJ1-5; D is uncertain. Trimming removed 0 bases at V and 7 bases at J, with 7 bases between. The CDR3 runs to 13 residues. Germline V gives CDR1 SGHDN, CDR2 FVKESK. The CDR3 DNA follows: TGTGCCAGCAGCCAAGATCTAAGGCAGCCCCAGCATTTT. This encodes CASSQDLRQPQHF. The entire variable domain, with the rest obtained from reference TRBV14 and TRBJ1-5, is as follows: EAGVTQFPSHSVIEKGQTVTLRCDPISGHDNLYWYRRVMGKEIKFLLHFVKESKQDESGMPNNRFLAERTGGTYSTLKVQPAELEDSGVYFCASSQDLRQPQHFGDGTRLSIL.

V usage is TRBV29-1 and J usage is TRBJ1-2; D is uncertain. The CDR3 is 14 amino acids. Per germline, CDR1 SQVTM and CDR2 ANQGSEA. V gave up 8 bases and J gave up 10 bases, with 26 bases separating them. CDR3 loop: CSSTRESSGQSYTF. In DNA form, the CDR3 reads TGCAGCTCAACCCGTGAGAGTAGTGGTCAGTCCTACACCTTC.

The V and J genes are TRBV5-1 and TRBJ1-2, with D maybe TRBD1 (6 bases). V lost 0 bases and J 3 bases, leaving 15 bases between the germline ends. The V gene's germline CDR1 is SGHRS and CDR2 YFSETQ. This CDR3 spans 16 amino acids. As DNA, the CDR3 is TGCGCCAGCAGCTTGGAAATGGGGGCGAGAGACTATGGCTACACCTTC. Amino acid sequence: CASSLEMGARDYGYTF.

In DNA form, the CDR3 reads TGTGCCAGCAGCCATAGGACGGGGGTTATAAACACCATATATTTT. Amino acid sequence: CASSHRTGVINTIYF. V and J are TRBV11-2 and TRBJ1-3; D might be TRBD1 (5 bases). V lost 5 bases and J lost 6, with 17 bases in between. This CDR3 is built from 15 residues. The germline CDR1 and CDR2 sequences are SGHAT and FQNNGV.

The CDR3 sequence is CASSESGQFRGYTF. For the CDR3, the DNA is TGTGCCAGCAGTGAATCGGGACAGTTTCGTGGCTACACCTTC. The V call is TRBV25-1, the J call TRBJ1-2, with TRBD1 matching over 7 bases. The germline gives CDR1 MGHDK, CDR2 SYGVNS. CDR3 length equals 14 residues. The V segment lost 1 base and the J segment 7 bases; nucleotides outside the gene matches: 6.

This chain links TRBV27 with TRBJ1-3; D might be TRBD1 (5 bases). The CDR3 spans 13 residues. From germline, CDR1 is MNHEY and CDR2 SMNVEV (reference sequence). V shed 4 bases and J shed 7 bases, with 11 bases lying between them. CDR3 nucleotides: TGTGCCAGCAGTTGGGGACCCCAGAACACCATATATTTT. It translates to CASSWGPQNTIYF.

CDR3 sequence (DNA): TGTGCCTGTTTTACGGACGTAGCGGGCGATGAGCAGTTCTTC. Translating it yields CACFTDVAGDEQFF. The chain uses TRBV30 and TRBJ2-1; 7 bases line up with TRBD2. CDR1 is GTSNPN and CDR2 is SVGIG in the germline V gene (reference sequence). The CDR3 totals 14 residues. V trimming: 6 bases; J trimming: 8 bases; junction bases outside the gene matches: 13.

This chain connects TRBV3-1 (or the pseudogene TRBV3-2) to TRBJ2-5; D ambiguous. The CDR3 has 13 residues. Germline V gene sequence: CDR1 LGHDT, CDR2 YNNKEL (reference sequence). V lost 2 bases, J lost 5 bases, and 9 bases lay in between. This chain's CDR3 is CASSQNPGETQYF. CDR3 coding DNA: TGTGCCAGCAGCCAAAACCCCGGGGAGACCCAGTACTTC.

This chain connects TRBV10-3 to TRBJ2-1; 11 positions match TRBD1. Germline V gene lookup returns CDR1 ENHRY and CDR2 SYGVKD. J was trimmed by 7 bases and V by 10 bases; bases with no gene match: 15. There are 16 residues in the CDR3. The CDR3 DNA reads as TGTGCCACTGGACGCCAATCGGGACAGGGGGTAAATGAGCAGTTCTTC. It yields the protein CATGRQSGQGVNEQFF.

J is TRBJ2-5 and V is TRBV10-2; the D gene is possibly TRBD1 (5 bases). There are 13 residues in the CDR3. CDR1 is WSHSY, CDR2 SAAADI, per germline. The V end lost 5 bases, the J end lost 4 bases, and 11 bases lay between the germline ends. CDR3: CASSQGFAETQYF. CDR3 coding DNA: TGCGCCAGCAGTCAGGGTTTTGCAGAGACCCAGTACTTC.

This clone was seen just once. The rearrangement links TRBV7-2 to TRBJ1-2, with 9 bases lining up with TRBD1. The CDR3 sequence is 15 residues long. Germline CDR1 reads SGHTA; CDR2 reads FQGNSA. V lost 1 base and J lost 9; bases outside the gene matches: 9. The CDR3 loop is CASSLVSGTGMRYTF. In DNA form, the CDR3 reads TGTGCCAGCAGCTTAGTCAGCGGGACAGGGATGCGCTACACCTTC.

The rearrangement joins TRBV12-3 or TRBV12-4 to TRBJ2-5; the match to TRBD1 covers 8 bases. After removal of 5 bases from V and 5 bases from J, the junction contained 4 bases not matched to a gene. The CDR3 is 13 residues long. The CDR3 region has the DNA TGTGCCAGCAGTATCCGGACAGGGGAGACCCAGTACTTC. It codes for CASSIRTGETQYF.